Described below is a single TCR beta chain sequence and its context. Its antigen is not known. PCR was performed using 60 Vbeta and 13 Jbeta primers. The repertoire was sequenced with immunoSEQ multiplex PCR; TCRdb's copy has only in-frame clones and lacks some. The sample lists 140,000 to 150,000 clones; around 9.7% were seen once. This record belongs to a study of cytomegalovirus exposure and HLA in healthy donors. Findings of the study overall: Later analysis demonstrated an association between a missense DCLRE1C variant and TCR beta V- and J-gene trimming. There were several of the most significant clusters that appeared linked to common viral pathogens in a later analysis. High sensitivity and specificity were reportedly achieved when the classifier diagnosed cytomegalovirus status. Most of the TCR beta V segments (in an earlier analysis) were productive either about 87% or about 30% of the time.

Germline V gives CDR1 GTSNPN, CDR2 SVGIG (reference sequence). The CDR3 is 15 residues long. Trimming took off 0 bases at V and 10 bases at J, with 21 bases between the two ends. This receptor was obtained from a man aged 50 or older in good health and CMV-seronegative. This chain uses TRBV30 with TRBJ1-1; D gene ambiguous. What was sequenced was PBMCs. CDR3 nucleotides: TGTGCCTGGAGTGTACTAGAGTCCCAATTCGGACGAGCTTTCTTT. Translation: CAWSVLESQFGRAFF.